The entry that follows covers one T cell receptor beta chain sequence. What it binds is unknown. This CDR3 is 12 amino acids long. The V gene lost 3 bases and the J gene lost 5 bases, with 7 bases spanning the gap. In germline, CDR1 is SGHTA, CDR2 FQGNSA. As to time point: pre-treatment baseline. Blood was drawn before treatment and at week 3 after checkpoint blockade. The data derive from a study of blood T cell dynamics during melanoma immunotherapy. About the study: First-line therapy was either pembrolizumab or nivolumab with ipilimumab for metastatic melanoma.

Every bulk PBMC sample received the same 350 ng of DNA. The table came from immunoSEQ multiplex PCR; TCRdb's copy has only in-frame clones and leaves some out. The repertoire holds more than 10,000 clones, with around four fifths as singletons. Findings of the study overall: Disease-control patients' PBMC repertoires became either more clonal or more diverse at W3.

The chain carries TRBV7-2 and TRBJ2-5; D uncertain. Sequenced here: blood, sampled from a patient treated with checkpoint blockade. The TCR sequence derives from a human donor with melanoma. CDR3 in amino acids: CASSFSGETQYF. The CDR3 DNA reads as TGTGCCAGCAGCTTTTCTGGGGAGACCCAGTACTTC. The full variable domain, rest sourced from reference TRBV7-2 and TRBJ2-5, is GAGVSQSPSNKVTEKGKDVELRCDPISGHTALYWYRQSLGQGLEFLIYFQGNSAPDKSGLPSDRFSAERTGGSVSTLTIQRTQQEDSAVYLCASSFSGETQYFGPGTRLLVL.